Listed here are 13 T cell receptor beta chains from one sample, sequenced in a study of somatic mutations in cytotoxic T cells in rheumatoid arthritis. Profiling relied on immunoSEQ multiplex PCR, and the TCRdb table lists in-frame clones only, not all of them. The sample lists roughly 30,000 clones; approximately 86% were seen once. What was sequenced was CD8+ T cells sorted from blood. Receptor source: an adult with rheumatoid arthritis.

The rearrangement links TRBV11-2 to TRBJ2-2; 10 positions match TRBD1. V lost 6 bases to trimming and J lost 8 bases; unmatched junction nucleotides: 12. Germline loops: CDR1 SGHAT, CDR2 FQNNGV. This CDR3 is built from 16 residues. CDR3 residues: CASRTGTGAHRGELFF. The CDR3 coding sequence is TGTGCCAGCAGAACCGGGACAGGGGCCCATCGGGGGGAGCTGTTTTTT.

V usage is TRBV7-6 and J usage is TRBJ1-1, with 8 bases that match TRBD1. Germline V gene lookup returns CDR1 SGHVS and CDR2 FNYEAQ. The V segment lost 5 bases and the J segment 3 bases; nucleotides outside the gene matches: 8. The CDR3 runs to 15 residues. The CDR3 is CASSGRQGMDTEAFF. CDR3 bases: TGTGCCAGCAGCGGAAGACAGGGGATGGACACTGAAGCTTTCTTT.

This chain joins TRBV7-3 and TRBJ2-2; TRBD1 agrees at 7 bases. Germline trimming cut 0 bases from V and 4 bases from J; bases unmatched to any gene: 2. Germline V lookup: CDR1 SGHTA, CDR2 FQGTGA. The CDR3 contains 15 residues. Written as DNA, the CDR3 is TGTGCCAGCAGCTTAACAGGGGGCTCCACCGGGGAGCTGTTTTTT. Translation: CASSLTGGSTGELFF.

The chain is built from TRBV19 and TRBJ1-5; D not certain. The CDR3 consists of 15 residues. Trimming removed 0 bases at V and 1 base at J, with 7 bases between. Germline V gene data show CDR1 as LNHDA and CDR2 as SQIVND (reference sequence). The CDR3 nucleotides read TGTGCCAGTAGTATAGAAGTCATCAGCAATCAGCCCCAGCATTTT. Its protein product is CASSIEVISNQPQHF.

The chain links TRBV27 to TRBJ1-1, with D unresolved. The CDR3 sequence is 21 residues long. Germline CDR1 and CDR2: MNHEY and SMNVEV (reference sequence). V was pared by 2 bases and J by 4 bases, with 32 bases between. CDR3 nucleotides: TGTGCCAGCAGTTTAAGGGTTCGGCAGATCGACGTAAGGCGAATAGGCACTGAAGCTTTCTTT. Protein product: CASSLRVRQIDVRRIGTEAFF.

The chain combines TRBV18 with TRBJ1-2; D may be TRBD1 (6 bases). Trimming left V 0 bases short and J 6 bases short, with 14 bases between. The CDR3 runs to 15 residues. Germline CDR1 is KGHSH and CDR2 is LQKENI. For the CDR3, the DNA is TGTGCCAGCTCACCACCGGGCAGGGGTGGGGATGGCTACACCTTC. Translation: CASSPPGRGGDGYTF.

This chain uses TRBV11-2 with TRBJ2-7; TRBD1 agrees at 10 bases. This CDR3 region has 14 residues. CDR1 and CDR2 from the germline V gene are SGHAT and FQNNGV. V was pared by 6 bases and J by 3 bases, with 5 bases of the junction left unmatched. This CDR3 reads CASRGGQGNYEQYF. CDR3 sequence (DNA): TGTGCCAGCAGGGGGGGACAGGGGAACTACGAGCAGTACTTC.

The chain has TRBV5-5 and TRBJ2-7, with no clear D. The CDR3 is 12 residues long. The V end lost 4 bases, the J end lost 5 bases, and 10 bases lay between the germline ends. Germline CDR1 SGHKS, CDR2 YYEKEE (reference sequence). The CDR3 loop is CASSPFLNEQYF. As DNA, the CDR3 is TGTGCCAGCAGCCCCTTTTTGAACGAGCAGTACTTC.

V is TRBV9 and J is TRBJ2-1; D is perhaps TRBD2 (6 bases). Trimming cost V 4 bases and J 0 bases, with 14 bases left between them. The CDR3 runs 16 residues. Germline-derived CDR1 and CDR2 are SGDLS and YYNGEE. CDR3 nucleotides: TGTGCCAGCAGCCTGGGTGGAGCGGGCTCCTACAATGAGCAGTTCTTC. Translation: CASSLGGAGSYNEQFF.

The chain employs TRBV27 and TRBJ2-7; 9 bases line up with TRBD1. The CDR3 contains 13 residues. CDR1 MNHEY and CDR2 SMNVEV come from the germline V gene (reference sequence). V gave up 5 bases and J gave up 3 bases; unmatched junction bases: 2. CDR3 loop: CASSRQGVYEQYF. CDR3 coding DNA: TGTGCCAGCAGTCGACAGGGGGTCTACGAGCAGTACTTC.

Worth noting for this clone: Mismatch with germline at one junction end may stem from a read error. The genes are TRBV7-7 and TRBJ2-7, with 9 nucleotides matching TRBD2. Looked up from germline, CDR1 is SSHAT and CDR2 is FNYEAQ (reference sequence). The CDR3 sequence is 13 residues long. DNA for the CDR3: TGTGCTAGCAGCTTAGTAGCGGGAGACGAGCAGTACTTC. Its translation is CASSLVAGDEQYF.

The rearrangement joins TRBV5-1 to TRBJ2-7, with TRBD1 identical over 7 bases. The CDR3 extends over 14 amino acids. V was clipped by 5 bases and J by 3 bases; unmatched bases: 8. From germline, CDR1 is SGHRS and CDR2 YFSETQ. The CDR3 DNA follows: TGCGCCAGCAGGTCCGGGACAGACTACTACGAGCAGTACTTC. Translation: CASRSGTDYYEQYF.

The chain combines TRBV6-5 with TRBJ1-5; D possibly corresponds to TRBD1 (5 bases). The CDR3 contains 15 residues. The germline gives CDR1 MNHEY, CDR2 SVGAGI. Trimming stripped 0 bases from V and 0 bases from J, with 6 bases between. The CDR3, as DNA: TGTGCCAGCAGTTACTCGGGGGGTAGCAATCAGCCCCAGCATTTT. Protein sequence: CASSYSGGSNQPQHF.